The sequence of this T cell receptor beta chain was determined in a study of cytomegalovirus exposure and HLA in healthy donors. About the research overall: Unique TCR beta sequences numbering 117 million came from about 179 million T cells in an earlier analysis. When 350 to 500 donors were genotyped, about 80% of them were found to fall in the Caucasian-associated ancestry cluster.

The PCR contained 60 Vbeta and 13 Jbeta primers. Data came from immunoSEQ multiplex PCR; TCRdb stores just in-frame clones and leaves some out. The sample lists more than 140,000 clones, over 60% occurring once. The germline V gene has CDR1 WNHNN and CDR2 SYGVQD (reference sequence). Trimming removed 4 bases from V and 1 base from J, with 10 bases in between. CDR3 length: 14 amino acids. Points from the study as a whole: As confirmed in vitro, a few CMV-associated chains were specific for CMV antigens. As a later analysis revealed, most CMV-associated TCR beta chains appeared HLA-restricted.

This clone has more than one count but fewer than ten. No antigen is known for it. The sequencing input was PBMCs. The receptor was derived from a female donor in good health and CMV-seronegative. The V and J genes are TRBV10-1 and TRBJ1-1, with D possibly being TRBD1 (5 bases). CDR3 loop: CASSAYTGNTEAFF. The CDR3 coding sequence is TGCGCCAGCAGTGCTTACACAGGGAACACTGAAGCTTTCTTT.